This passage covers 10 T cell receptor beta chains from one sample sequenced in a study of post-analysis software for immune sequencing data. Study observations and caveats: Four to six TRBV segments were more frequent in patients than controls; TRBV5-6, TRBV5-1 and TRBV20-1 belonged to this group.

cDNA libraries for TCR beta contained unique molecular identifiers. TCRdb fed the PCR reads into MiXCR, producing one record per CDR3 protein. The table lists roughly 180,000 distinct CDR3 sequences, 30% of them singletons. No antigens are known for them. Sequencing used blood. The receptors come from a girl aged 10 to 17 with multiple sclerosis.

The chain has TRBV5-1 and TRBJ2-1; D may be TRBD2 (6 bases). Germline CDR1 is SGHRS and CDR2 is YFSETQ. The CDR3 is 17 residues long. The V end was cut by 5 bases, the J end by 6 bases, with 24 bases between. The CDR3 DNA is TGCGCCAGCAGGAGCCCCCTTGGGTTTCCGCGGGGCAATGAGCAGTTCTTC. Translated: CASRSPLGFPRGNEQFF.

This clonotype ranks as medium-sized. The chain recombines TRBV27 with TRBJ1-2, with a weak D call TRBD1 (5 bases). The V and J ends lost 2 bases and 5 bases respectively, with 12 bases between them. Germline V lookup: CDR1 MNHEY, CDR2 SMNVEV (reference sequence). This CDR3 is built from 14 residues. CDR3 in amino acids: CASSLQGIGYGYTF. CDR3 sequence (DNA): TGTGCCAGCAGTTTACAGGGAATAGGGTATGGCTACACCTTC.

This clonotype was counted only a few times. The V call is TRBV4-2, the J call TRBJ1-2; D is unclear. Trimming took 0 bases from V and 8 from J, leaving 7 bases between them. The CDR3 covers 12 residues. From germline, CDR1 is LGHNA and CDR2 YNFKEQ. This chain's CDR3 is CASSQDGEGYTF. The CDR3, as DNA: TGTGCCAGCAGCCAAGATGGGGAGGGCTACACCTTC.

CDR3 DNA sequence: TGTGCCACCAGTGAGGGGACGATCTCATACACCTACGAGCAGTACTTC. Translation: CATSEGTISYTYEQYF. V gene TRBV24-1 combines with J gene TRBJ2-7; D may be TRBD1 or TRBD2 (5 bases each). Looked up from germline, CDR1 is KGHDR and CDR2 is SFDVKD. The germline V and J ends were trimmed by 4 bases and 2 bases, with 17 bases remaining between them. This CDR3 has 16 residues.

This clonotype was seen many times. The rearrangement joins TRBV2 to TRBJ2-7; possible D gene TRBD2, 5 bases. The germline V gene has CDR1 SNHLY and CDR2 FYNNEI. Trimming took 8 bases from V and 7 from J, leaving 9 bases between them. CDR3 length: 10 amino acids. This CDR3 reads CASWSGEQYF. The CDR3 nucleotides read TGTGCCAGCTGGTCGGGGGAGCAGTACTTC.

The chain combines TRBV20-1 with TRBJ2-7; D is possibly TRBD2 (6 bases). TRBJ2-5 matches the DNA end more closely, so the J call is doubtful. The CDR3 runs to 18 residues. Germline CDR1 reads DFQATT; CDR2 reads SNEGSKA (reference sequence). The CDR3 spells CSARDLGGNLDWKETQYF. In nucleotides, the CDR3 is TGCAGTGCTAGAGATCTCGGCGGGAACCTGGATTGGAAAGAGACCCAGTACTTC.

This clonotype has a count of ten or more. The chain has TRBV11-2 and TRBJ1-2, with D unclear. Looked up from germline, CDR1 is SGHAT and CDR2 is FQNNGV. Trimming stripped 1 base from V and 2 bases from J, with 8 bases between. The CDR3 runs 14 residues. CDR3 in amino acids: CASSLAAGNYGYTF. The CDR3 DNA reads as TGTGCCAGCAGCTTAGCTGCCGGCAACTATGGCTACACCTTC.

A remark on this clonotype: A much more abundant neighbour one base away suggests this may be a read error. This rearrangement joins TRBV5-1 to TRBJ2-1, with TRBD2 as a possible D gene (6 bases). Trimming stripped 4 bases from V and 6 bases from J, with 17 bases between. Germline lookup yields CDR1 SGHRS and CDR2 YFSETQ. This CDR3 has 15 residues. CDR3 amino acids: CASSPIRGRSNEQFF. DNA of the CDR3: TGCGCCAGCAGCCCCATCAGAGGGAGGTCCAATGAGCAGTTCTTC.

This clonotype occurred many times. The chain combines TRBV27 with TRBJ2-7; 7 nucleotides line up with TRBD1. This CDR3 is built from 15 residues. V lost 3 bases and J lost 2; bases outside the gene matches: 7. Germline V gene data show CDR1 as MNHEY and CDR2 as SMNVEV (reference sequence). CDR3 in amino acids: CASSFWDRSAYEQYF. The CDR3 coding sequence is TGTGCCAGCAGTTTCTGGGACAGATCGGCCTACGAGCAGTACTTC.

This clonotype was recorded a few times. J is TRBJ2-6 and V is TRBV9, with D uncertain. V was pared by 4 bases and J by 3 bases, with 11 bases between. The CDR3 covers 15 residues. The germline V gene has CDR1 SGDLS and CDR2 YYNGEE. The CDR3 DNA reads TGTGCCAGCAGCCTGCGTAGGGTTGGGGCCAACGTCCTGACTTTC. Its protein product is CASSLRRVGANVLTF.